These 29 T cell receptor beta chains were sequenced from one sample in a study of T cells in Graves' hyperthyroidism and ophthalmopathy. What was amplified from RNA transcripts were TCR beta CDR3 regions. The HTBI primer set drove a first-round RT-PCR of the TCR CDR3. One entry per CDR3 protein results from TCRdb running MiXCR on the multiplex PCR reads. This sample has 500,000 to 750,000 distinct CDR3 sequences; approximately 15% occur once, and the top ten carry approximately 7.4%. What was sequenced was blood. Receptors originate from a woman younger than 45 with Graves' hyperthyroidism.

The table lists this clonotype with many counts. The V gene is TRBV5-1, the J gene TRBJ2-3; 12 bases are a match to TRBD2. From germline, CDR1 is SGHRS and CDR2 YFSETQ. This CDR3 has 19 residues. Trimming cost V 4 bases and J 2 bases; bases outside gene matches: 14. This CDR3 is CASSRLTSGRTGPTDTQYF. CDR3 sequence (DNA): TGCGCCAGCAGCCGACTAACTAGCGGGAGGACCGGACCCACAGATACGCAGTATTTT. Full variable domain (missing parts from reference TRBV5-1 and TRBJ2-3): KAGVTQTPRYLIKTRGQQVTLSCSPISGHRSVSWYQQTPGQGLQFLFEYFSETQRNKGNFPGRFSGRQFSNSRSEMNVSTLELGDSALYLCASSRLTSGRTGPTDTQYFGPGTRLTVL.

This clonotype was observed many times. The V gene is TRBV3-1, the J gene TRBJ2-5; D uncertain. CDR1 and CDR2 from the germline V gene are LGHDT and YNNKEL (reference sequence). CDR3 size: 12 residues. V was cut by 5 bases and J by 1 base, with 5 bases left in between. The CDR3 loop is CASSRVQETQYF. The DNA of the CDR3 is TGTGCCAGCAGCAGGGTCCAAGAGACCCAGTACTTC.

This clonotype was counted only a few times. The CDR3 DNA reads as TGTGCCAGCTCACCCCCTAGCGGGAGGGCCTACAATGAGCAGTTCTTC. Amino acids: CASSPPSGRAYNEQFF. The chain couples TRBV18 to TRBJ2-1, with TRBD2 matching 12 bases. V was pared by 3 bases and J by 2 bases, with 2 bases of the junction left unmatched. Germline V gene data show CDR1 as KGHSH and CDR2 as LQKENI. The CDR3 spans 16 residues. Complete variable domain (other parts from reference TRBV18 and TRBJ2-1): NAGVMQNPRHLVRRRGQEARLRCSPMKGHSHVYWYRQLPEEGLKFMVYLQKENIIDESGMPKERFSAEFPKEGPSILRIQQVVRGDSAAYFCASSPPSGRAYNEQFFGPGTRLTVL.

This clonotype was counted a few times. The V and J genes are TRBV5-1 and TRBJ2-3; perhaps D is TRBD1 or TRBD2 (7 bases each). Germline loops: CDR1 SGHRS, CDR2 YFSETQ. This CDR3 is built from 16 residues. V was cut by 4 bases and J by 0 bases, with 15 bases left in between. CDR3 in amino acids: CASSQGDYSSTDTQYF. The CDR3 DNA sequence: TGCGCCAGCAGCCAGGGGGACTACTCTAGCACAGATACGCAGTATTTT.

This clonotype was seen more than once but under ten times. The rearrangement uses TRBV7-3 and TRBJ2-2; 10 bases are a match to TRBD2. CDR3 size: 16 residues. J gave up 4 bases and V 4 bases, and 6 bases lay outside the gene matches. In germline, CDR1 is SGHTA, CDR2 FQGTGA. CDR3 residues: CASSSLSGGITGELFF. The CDR3 DNA is TGTGCCAGCAGCTCCCTTAGCGGGGGGATCACCGGGGAGCTGTTTTTT. The whole variable domain, remainder taken from reference TRBV7-3 and TRBJ2-2, is GAGVSQTPSNKVTEKGKYVELRCDPISGHTALYWYRQSLGQGPEFLIYFQGTGAADDSGLPNDRFFAVRPEGSVSTLKIQRTERGDSAVYLCASSSLSGGITGELFFGEGSRLTVL.

This clonotype was counted ten times or more. The genes are TRBV5-1 and TRBJ2-7; TRBD1 matches 9 bases. J lost 5 bases, V lost 7 bases, and 7 bases had no gene match. In germline, CDR1 is SGHRS, CDR2 YFSETQ. The CDR3 extends over 13 amino acids. The CDR3 spells CASSGQGGNEQYF. CDR3 DNA: TGCGCCAGCTCGGGACAGGGAGGCAACGAGCAGTACTTC.

The gene calls are TRBV19 and TRBJ1-6, with D hard to call. Germline CDR1 is LNHDA and CDR2 is SQIVND (reference sequence). Trimming cost V 7 bases and J 6 bases, with 19 bases left between them. This CDR3 has 16 amino acids. CDR3 in DNA: TGTGCCAGTAAATACTCATCGCCGGGAGCTAATTCACCCCTCCACTTT. Its translation: CASKYSSPGANSPLHF.

V gene TRBV7-2 combines with J gene TRBJ2-3, with 9 bases lining up with TRBD2. The V segment lost 5 bases and the J segment 3 bases; nucleotides outside the gene matches: 15. This CDR3 has 18 residues. The germline V gene has CDR1 SGHTA and CDR2 FQGNSA. The chain's CDR3 is CASSPQTLAGNGTDTQYF. CDR3 coding DNA: TGTGCCAGCAGCCCCCAGACCCTAGCGGGGAATGGGACAGATACGCAGTATTTT. Supplemented by reference TRBV7-2 and TRBJ2-3, the full variable domain reads GAGVSQSPSNKVTEKGKDVELRCDPISGHTALYWYRQSLGQGLEFLIYFQGNSAPDKSGLPSDRFSAERTGGSVSTLTIQRTQQEDSAVYLCASSPQTLAGNGTDTQYFGPGTRLTVL.

This clonotype showed up many times. In nucleotides, the CDR3 is TGTGCCAGCAGCTGGGGGCAAGGGCAAGAGCAGTACTTC. It translates to CASSWGQGQEQYF. V gene TRBV7-9 combines with J gene TRBJ2-7, with D tentatively TRBD1 (6 bases). CDR3 length: 13 amino acids. Germline V gene sequence: CDR1 SEHNR, CDR2 FQNEAQ (reference sequence). V lost 4 bases and J lost 7, with 14 bases in between.

This clonotype has ten or more counts. The V and J genes are TRBV2 and TRBJ2-3, with TRBD2 matching over 10 bases. CDR1 and CDR2 (germline): SNHLY, FYNNEI. The CDR3 sequence is 15 residues long. J lost 5 bases, V lost 4 bases, and 6 bases had no gene match. The DNA for the CDR3 is TGTGCCAGCAGTGGCCTAGCGGGAGTACGAGATACGCAGTATTTT. It specifies CASSGLAGVRDTQYF.

CDR3 sequence: CASSLAEDSGSFYWLKTQYF. The CDR3 bases are TGCGCCAGCAGCTTGGCCGAAGATAGCGGGAGCTTTTATTGGCTGAAGACCCAGTACTTC. This chain uses TRBV5-1 with TRBJ2-5, with 9 nucleotides matching TRBD2. Losses at the gene ends were 0 bases for V and 6 bases for J; bases not matched to a gene: 21. Germline CDR1 SGHRS, CDR2 YFSETQ. This CDR3 contains 20 residues.

CDR3 DNA sequence: TGTGCCAGCAGCCGAGGAGGGGCCAGCACCTTC. Amino acid sequence: CASSRGGASTF. V is TRBV9 and J is TRBJ1-2; TRBD1 is a possible D gene (5 bases). CDR1 and CDR2 (germline): SGDLS, YYNGEE. This CDR3 has 11 residues. V lost 4 bases to trimming and J lost 13 bases, with 14 bases between them.

This clonotype was picked up a small number of times. The V gene is TRBV27, the J gene TRBJ2-2, with unresolved D. V dropped 2 bases and J dropped 3 bases, with 7 bases sitting between them. The CDR3 contains 14 residues. Germline lookup yields CDR1 MNHEY and CDR2 SMNVEV (reference sequence). The CDR3 here is CASSLQSYTGELFF. CDR3 bases: TGTGCCAGCAGTTTACAGTCTTACACCGGGGAGCTGTTTTTT.

The chain is built from TRBV27 and TRBJ1-1; no reliable D call. CDR3 length: 13 residues. CDR1 MNHEY and CDR2 SMNVEV come from the germline V gene (reference sequence). V lost 2 bases to trimming and J lost 1 base, with 5 bases between them. CDR3 region: CASSLMRNTEAFF. Here the CDR3 DNA reads TGTGCCAGCAGTTTAATGCGGAACACTGAAGCTTTCTTT.

This clonotype has a count of ten or more. As DNA, the CDR3 is TGTGCCAGCAGCTTACGACGGGGAGATACGCAGTATTTT. Translating it yields CASSLRRGDTQYF. The V call is TRBV7-2, the J call TRBJ2-3; D perhaps matches TRBD2 (5 bases). The CDR3 totals 13 residues. V was clipped by 2 bases and J by 5 bases, with 8 bases between them. The germline gives CDR1 SGHTA, CDR2 FQGNSA.

This clonotype was observed a few times. The chain uses TRBV19 and TRBJ2-7, with TRBD1 matching over 9 bases. Per the germline V gene, CDR1 is LNHDA and CDR2 is SQIVND (reference sequence). J gave up 2 bases and V 7 bases, and 9 bases lay outside the gene matches. This CDR3 has 15 residues. The CDR3 spells CASNAGQGRAYEQYF. DNA for the CDR3: TGTGCCAGTAATGCGGGACAGGGAAGGGCCTACGAGCAGTACTTC.

This clonotype occurred many times. The chain joins TRBV11-2 to TRBJ2-1, with TRBD2 matching 11 bases. This CDR3 is 15 amino acids long. Germline values: CDR1 SGHAT, CDR2 FQNNGV. Trimming took 1 base from V and 8 from J; bases not matched to a gene: 4. The CDR3 protein is CASSLGLAGGDEQFF. The CDR3 DNA reads TGTGCCAGCAGCTTAGGTCTAGCGGGAGGCGATGAGCAGTTCTTC.

In DNA form, the CDR3 reads TGTGCCAGCAGCTTAACGGGCGGGATACTCTATGAGCAGTTCTTC. This codes for CASSLTGGILYEQFF. V and J are TRBV7-3 and TRBJ2-1, with D perhaps matching TRBD2 (6 bases). This CDR3 spans 15 amino acids. CDR1 and CDR2 from the germline V gene are SGHTA and FQGTGA. Trimming took 0 bases from V and 8 from J, leaving 14 bases between them.

A note on this clonotype: One end of the junction does not line up with germline, which may come from a read error. V and J are TRBV18 and TRBJ1-4; TRBD1 is a possible D gene (5 bases). This CDR3 spans 18 amino acids. Germline assignment: CDR1 KGHSH and CDR2 LQKENI. CDR3 protein: CASSTPHSREGSNEKLFF. CDR3 nucleotides: TGTGCCAGCTCAACACCCCATTCAAGAGAGGGGTCTAATGAAAAACTGTTTTTT.

This clonotype was observed at least ten times. The V and J genes are TRBV11-2 and TRBJ2-3, with 8 bases matching TRBD1. Trimming took 4 bases from V and 3 from J; bases not matched to a gene: 21. Germline lookup yields CDR1 SGHAT and CDR2 FQNNGV. The CDR3 consists of 20 residues. The CDR3 nucleotides read TGTGCCAGCAGCTCCAACTACCAGGGGGCTGGCGGCGGGGCAACAGATACGCAGTATTTT. It yields the protein CASSSNYQGAGGGATDTQYF.

This chain connects TRBV3-1 to TRBJ2-3, with 15 bases identical to TRBD2. CDR3 length: 16 amino acids. Germline V gives CDR1 LGHDT, CDR2 YNNKEL (reference sequence). J lost 3 bases, V lost 5 bases, and 3 bases had no gene match. The CDR3 protein is CASSWTSGRATDTQYF. In DNA, the CDR3 is TGTGCCAGCAGCTGGACTAGCGGGAGGGCGACAGATACGCAGTATTTT.

The chain links TRBV6-4 to TRBJ2-1; 7 bases are shared with TRBD1. Germline trimming cut 7 bases from V and 8 bases from J; bases unmatched to any gene: 11. This CDR3 spans 14 amino acids. CDR1 and CDR2 from the germline V gene are MRHNA and SNTAGT. The CDR3 loop reads CASMGRGPLDEQFF. For the CDR3, the DNA is TGTGCCAGCATGGGTAGGGGGCCCTTGGATGAGCAGTTCTTC.

V and J are TRBV6-2 or TRBV6-3 and TRBJ2-6, with D uncertain. This CDR3 spans 24 amino acids. CDR1 is MNHEY and CDR2 is SVGEGT in the germline V gene. Trimming removed 2 bases at V and 7 bases at J, with 39 bases between. CDR3 residues: CASSYGILDRQITFYNSGANVLTF. DNA of the CDR3: TGTGCCAGCAGTTACGGAATTCTTGATCGCCAGATAACTTTCTATAATTCGGGCGCCAACGTCCTGACTTTC.

Ten or more counts support this clonotype. The V gene is TRBV20-1, the J gene TRBJ2-5, with TRBD2 matching 7 bases. Germline V CDR1 and CDR2: DFQATT, SNEGSKA (reference sequence). V was clipped by 0 bases and J by 2 bases; unmatched bases: 6. CDR3 length: 15 amino acids. CDR3 amino acids: CSARDRLAGQETQYF. CDR3 bases: TGCAGTGCTAGAGACCGACTAGCAGGACAAGAGACCCAGTACTTC.

This clonotype was counted at least ten times. The V and J genes are TRBV28 and TRBJ2-3; D not certain. The CDR3 sequence is 11 residues long. The V end lost 6 bases, the J end lost 9 bases, and 10 bases lay between the germline ends. Germline V gene data show CDR1 as MDHEN and CDR2 as SYDVKM. The CDR3 nucleotides read TGTGCCAGCAGGGAGCGAGACACGCAGTATTTT. Translation: CASRERDTQYF.

The V and J genes are TRBV4-2 and TRBJ2-1, with 10 bases matching TRBD2. V was pared by 4 bases and J by 6 bases, with 6 bases of the junction left unmatched. Germline V CDR1 and CDR2: LGHNA, YNFKEQ. This CDR3 is built from 15 residues. The CDR3 nucleotides read TGTGCCAGCAGCCCGGGACTAGCGATAGGCAATGAGCAGTTCTTC. It encodes CASSPGLAIGNEQFF.

A few counts support this clonotype. The chain employs TRBV4-1 and TRBJ2-7; TRBD2 aligns across 8 bases. V lost 4 bases, J lost 2 bases, and 10 bases stayed unmatched. The CDR3 loop spans 16 amino acids. Germline-derived CDR1 and CDR2 are MGHRA and YSYEKL. CDR3: CASSPREGREPYEQYF. CDR3 nucleotide sequence: TGCGCCAGCAGCCCACGGGAGGGGCGGGAGCCCTACGAGCAGTACTTC.

V is TRBV4-1 and J is TRBJ2-5; a possible D gene is TRBD2 (6 bases). This CDR3 is built from 15 residues. Germline CDR1 reads MGHRA; CDR2 reads YSYEKL. The V end lost 5 bases, the J end lost 1 base, and 14 bases lay between the germline ends. The chain's CDR3 is CASSSSLAVQETQYF. DNA for the CDR3: TGCGCCAGCAGCTCTTCCTTAGCGGTCCAAGAGACCCAGTACTTC.

The V and J genes are TRBV11-2 and TRBJ1-6; maybe TRBD1 (6 bases). V shed 4 bases and J shed 7 bases, with 23 bases lying between them. CDR1 and CDR2 (germline): SGHAT, FQNNGV. The CDR3 totals 18 residues. The CDR3 loop is CASSYMAAGRGANSPLHF. In nucleotides, the CDR3 is TGTGCCAGCAGCTACATGGCCGCGGGCCGGGGGGCGAATTCACCCCTCCACTTT.